Given below is one T cell receptor (beta chain) in context. The data were taken from a study of blood T cell repertoires in COVID-19. As for the study in general: Acute and convalescent COVID-19 specimens originated in the United States, Italy and Spain.

V lost 2 bases, J lost 2 bases, and 9 bases lay in between. Germline V gives CDR1 SGHTA, CDR2 FQGTGA. This CDR3 is built from 14 residues. In the original workflow: Reference gene primer amplification gave estimated nucleated cell counts. The repertoire was sequenced with immunoSEQ multiplex PCR; TCRdb's copy has only in-frame clones and lacks some. The V and J calls and the clone size are those of that table, but D and trimming were determined from the DNA. The data contain around 160,000 clones, 80% to 90% of them singletons. Those enrolled in Seattle joined during active infection and were followed longitudinally afterward.

Specimen: peripheral blood. The receptor was isolated from a woman aged 60 to 75 with COVID-19, enrolled during active disease. The chain recombines TRBV7-3 with TRBJ1-2, with no clear D. The CDR3 sequence: CASSLGGLNYGYTF. CDR3 coding DNA: TGTGCCAGCAGCTTAGGCGGACTCAACTATGGCTACACCTTC.